The entry below describes one TCR beta chain. As yet, its antigen is unknown. This table comes from immunoSEQ multiplex PCR, and its TCRdb copy is limited to in-frame clones, with some not included. Of 98,000 or so clones detected, around 83% appear once; the ten largest clones hold about 1.6%. V lost 1 base, J lost 1 base, and 7 bases stayed unmatched. This CDR3 has 17 residues. Looked up from germline, CDR1 is LGHNA and CDR2 is YSLEER. The data originate from a study of OX40 agonist ivuxolimab in advanced cancers. On the study more broadly: The study gave patients intravenous ivuxolimab at 0.01 to 10 mg/kg every 2 weeks. Notes on the study in general: Certain nonresponders likewise exhibited a low normalized T-cell clonal expansion. Expansion of clones was among the lowest in partial responders at 0.1-3.0 mg/kg.

Blood sampling took place at baseline, cycle 4 day 1, and cycle 7 day 1. Sequencing used CD4+ or CD8+ T cells sorted from blood, obtained in a trial of the OX40 agonist ivuxolimab. This receptor was taken from an adult with an advanced solid tumor such as melanoma, head and neck, liver or kidney cancer. This rearrangement joins TRBV4-3 to TRBJ2-5; 9 positions agree with TRBD1. CDR3 loop: CASSQARTGEGQETQYF. The CDR3 coding sequence is TGCGCCAGCAGCCAAGCCAGGACAGGGGAGGGCCAAGAGACCCAGTACTTC.